A selection of T cell receptor beta chains follows, all from one sample in a study of blood T cell repertoires in COVID-19. Repertoires were generated with immunoSEQ multiplex PCR, while TCRdb's copy carries only in-frame clones and drops some. Of over 250,000 clones in the sample, around 85% were seen once. Input material: peripheral blood. The receptors come from a human donor with COVID-19, enrolled during active disease. The donor label of this sample is uncertain. The CDR3 runs from the conserved cysteine through the conserved F or W. The D gene is left open where the match is weak. Rows give clone size only sometimes, using once, few, many, or a class for an expanded clone.

J gene,D gene,CDR3 length,clone size,V gene,CDR3 protein,CDR3 DNA
TRBJ2-3,.,14,.,TRBV7-2,CASSLGGGIDTQYF,TGTGCCAGCAGCTTAGGAGGCGGGATCGATACGCAGTATTTT
TRBJ1-2,.,12,.,TRBV5-5,CASSLAGGGYTF,TGTGCCAGCAGCCTAGCGGGCGGCGGCTACACCTTC
TRBJ1-4,TRBD1,14,.,TRBV28,CASSPGQGHEKLFF,TGTGCCAGCAGTCCCGGACAGGGGCATGAAAAACTGTTTTTT
TRBJ2-4,TRBD2,13,.,TRBV12-3/TRBV12-4,CASLLAGGGIQYF,TGTGCCTCTCTTCTCGCGGGGGGAGGCATTCAGTACTTC
TRBJ1-2,.,16,.,TRBV19,CASISPGYGGGYGYTF,TGTGCCAGTATCTCCCCCGGTTATGGGGGAGGGTATGGCTACACCTTC
TRBJ1-1,.,13,.,TRBV28,CASSRLGGTEAFF,TGTGCCAGCAGCCGGTTGGGGGGCACTGAAGCTTTCTTT
TRBJ1-1,.,15,once,TRBV18,CASSQAVGGNTEAFF,TGTGCCAGCTCACAAGCGGTCGGGGGAAACACTGAAGCTTTCTTT
TRBJ2-2,TRBD2,15,once,TRBV4-3,CASSQRRGATGELFF,TGCGCCAGCAGCCAAAGGCGGGGGGCCACTGGGGAGCTGTTTTTT
TRBJ2-1,TRBD2,14,.,TRBV27,CASSLTSGSHEQFF,TGTGCCAGCAGTTTGACTAGCGGGAGCCATGAGCAGTTCTTC
TRBJ2-7,.,12,.,TRBV30,CAWSVQGNEQYF,TGTGCCTGGAGTGTACAGGGAAACGAGCAGTACTTC
TRBJ1-1,.,16,.,TRBV6-6,CASSDWAGAPNTEAFF,TGTGCCAGCAGTGACTGGGCGGGGGCACCGAACACTGAAGCTTTCTTT
TRBJ2-3,TRBD1,15,.,TRBV11-2,CASSLRGPSTDTQYF,TGTGCCAGCAGCCTTAGGGGGCCAAGCACAGATACGCAGTATTTT
TRBJ2-7,.,13,.,TRBV14,CASSQDRSSEQYF,TGTGCCAGCAGCCAAGACAGGTCTTCCGAGCAGTACTTC
TRBJ2-2,.,13,.,TRBV19,CASSALAIGELFF,TGTGCCAGTAGTGCCCTAGCTATCGGGGAGCTGTTTTTT
TRBJ2-5,TRBD1,14,few,TRBV7-9,CASSRRQGGETQYF,TGTGCCAGCAGCCGCAGACAGGGGGGAGAGACCCAGTACTTC
TRBJ1-1,.,14,.,TRBV9,CASSGVIRGAEAFF,TGTGCCAGCAGTGGAGTGATAAGAGGAGCTGAAGCTTTCTTT
TRBJ2-1,TRBD2,16,.,TRBV19,CASQRLAGGSYNEQFF,TGTGCCAGCCAGCGACTAGCGGGAGGATCCTACAATGAGCAGTTCTTC
TRBJ2-3,TRBD2,16,.,TRBV2,CASRGYVAGGTDTQYF,TGTGCCAGCAGGGGTTATGTGGCGGGAGGCACAGATACGCAGTATTTT
TRBJ1-2,.,14,.,TRBV6-5,CASSYLDRNYGYTF,TGTGCCAGCAGTTACCTCGACAGGAACTATGGCTACACCTTC
TRBJ2-2,TRBD2,16,.,TRBV7-8,CASSLNPGGDTGELFF,TGTGCCAGCAGCTTAAACCCGGGGGGGGACACCGGGGAGCTGTTTTTT
TRBJ2-5,.,19,.,TRBV1,CTSSQDPTSRTLLQETQYF,TGCACCAGCAGCCAAGATCCCACTAGCAGAACCCTACTCCAAGAGACCCAGTACTTC
TRBJ2-1,.,16,.,TRBV28,CASSLETGIPPNEQFF,TGTGCCAGCAGTTTAGAAACAGGGATCCCTCCTAATGAGCAGTTCTTC
TRBJ2-2,TRBD1,16,once,TRBV19,CASSIWGQGKTGELFF,TGTGCCAGTAGTATATGGGGACAGGGGAAGACCGGGGAGCTGTTTTTT
TRBJ2-1,.,13,once,TRBV2,CASSYGAYNEQFF,TGTGCCAGCAGTTACGGTGCCTACAATGAGCAGTTCTTC
TRBJ1-2,TRBD1,13,.,TRBV18,CASSAGTGDGYTF,TGTGCCAGCTCCGCCGGGACAGGGGATGGCTACACCTTC
TRBJ1-5,.,15,.,TRBV6-4,CASSALTRRDQPQHF,TGTGCCAGCAGCGCCTTGACCCGGAGGGATCAGCCCCAGCATTTT
TRBJ2-7,.,16,.,TRBV18,CASSLEIRDTLGEQYF,TGTGCCAGCTCACTAGAGATCCGGGACACCCTTGGGGAGCAGTACTTC
TRBJ2-5,TRBD1,15,.,TRBV7-9,CASSKPTGGRETQYF,TGTGCCAGCAGCAAACCGACAGGGGGACGAGAGACCCAGTACTTC
TRBJ1-2,TRBD1,14,.,TRBV2,CASRPTTGVRGYTF,TGTGCCAGCCGCCCCACAACAGGGGTGAGAGGCTACACCTTC
TRBJ1-1,.,12,.,TRBV29-1,CSAEDSVTEAFF,TGCAGCGCCGAGGACAGCGTCACTGAAGCTTTCTTT
TRBJ2-1,.,14,.,TRBV28,CASTRSSLYNEQFF,TGTGCCAGCACCCGGAGTTCCCTATACAATGAGCAGTTCTTC
TRBJ1-2,.,13,.,TRBV7-2,CASSLDKNYGYTF,TGTGCCAGCAGCCTAGACAAGAACTATGGCTACACCTTC
TRBJ2-1,.,16,few,TRBV5-4,CASSLARAGGYNEQFF,TGTGCCAGCAGCTTGGCGCGGGCCGGAGGCTACAATGAGCAGTTCTTC
TRBJ2-3,.,14,.,TRBV9,CASSVRTSTDTQYF,TGTGCCAGCAGCGTAAGGACTAGCACAGATACGCAGTATTTT
TRBJ2-3,.,14,.,TRBV29-1,CSVDMTRTTDTQYF,TGCAGCGTTGACATGACTCGAACCACAGATACGCAGTATTTT
TRBJ2-7,.,14,.,TRBV4-3,CASSQDSRRREQYF,TGCGCCAGCAGCCAAGACTCTCGGAGGCGCGAGCAGTACTTC
TRBJ2-2,.,19,.,TRBV5-1,CASSPELLTGLLHTGELFF,TGCGCCAGCAGCCCTGAACTACTCACAGGGCTACTACACACCGGGGAGCTGTTTTTT
TRBJ2-2,.,14,.,TRBV6-5,CASSYGPNTGELFF,TGTGCCAGCAGTTACGGGCCGAACACCGGGGAGCTGTTTTTT
TRBJ1-2,TRBD1,14,few,TRBV19,CASSPLDRDYGYTF,TGTGCCAGTAGTCCGCTTGACAGGGACTATGGCTACACCTTC
TRBJ2-7,.,15,.,TRBV6-2/TRBV6-3,CASSYSTGQNYEQYF,TGTGCCAGCAGTTACTCGACGGGACAAAACTACGAGCAGTACTTC
TRBJ2-1,.,15,.,TRBV6-2/TRBV6-3,CASSYRGISYNEQFF,TGTGCCAGCAGTTACAGAGGGATCTCCTACAATGAGCAGTTCTTC
TRBJ2-1,TRBD2,15,.,TRBV5-4,CASSFLAGVNNEQFF,TGTGCCAGCAGCTTTTTAGCGGGAGTCAACAATGAGCAGTTCTTC
TRBJ2-7,TRBD2,15,.,TRBV7-3,CASSLHDSGRSEQYF,TGTGCCAGCAGCCTCCACGATAGCGGGAGAAGTGAGCAGTACTTC
TRBJ1-3,TRBD1,16,.,TRBV2,CASSEQGAHSGNTIYF,TGTGCCAGCAGTGAACAGGGGGCTCACTCTGGAAACACCATATATTTT
TRBJ1-2,TRBD1,14,.,TRBV5-1,CASSSGQANDGYTF,TGCGCCAGCAGCTCCGGACAGGCGAACGACGGCTACACCTTC
TRBJ1-2,.,13,.,TRBV12-3/TRBV12-4,CASSLYPNYGYTF,TGTGCCAGCAGCCTCTACCCTAACTATGGCTACACCTTC
TRBJ1-4,TRBD1,16,.,TRBV7-6,CASSSGPGTGREKLFF,TGTGCCAGCAGCTCGGGGCCCGGGACAGGGAGGGAAAAACTGTTTTTT
TRBJ2-1,TRBD2,14,.,TRBV7-2,CASRSRTRYNEQFF,TGTGCCAGCAGGTCCCGGACTAGGTATAATGAGCAGTTCTTC
TRBJ1-2,.,17,.,TRBV19,CASSRSERSTEFNGYTF,TGTGCCAGTAGTCGCTCGGAGAGGTCAACGGAGTTTAATGGCTACACCTTC
TRBJ2-1,TRBD2,16,few,TRBV4-1,CASSQGSGRAGNEQFF,TGCGCCAGCAGCCAAGGAAGCGGGAGGGCTGGCAATGAGCAGTTCTTC
TRBJ2-1,.,12,.,TRBV5-6,CASSLESVEQFF,TGTGCCAGCAGCCTAGAATCTGTTGAGCAGTTCTTC
TRBJ2-1,.,15,.,TRBV11-2,CASSGQSGSYNEQFF,TGTGCCAGCAGCGGACAGAGCGGCTCCTACAATGAGCAGTTCTTC
TRBJ1-1,.,13,.,TRBV24-1,CATRRDTATEAFF,TGTGCCACCAGAAGGGACACAGCCACTGAAGCTTTCTTT
TRBJ1-2,TRBD1,17,.,TRBV18,CASSRERPGTAAYGYTF,TGTGCCAGCTCACGAGAGAGGCCGGGGACAGCGGCCTATGGCTACACCTTC
TRBJ1-1,.,14,.,TRBV3-1/TRBV3-2,CASSPAGRNTEAFF,TGTGCCAGCAGCCCTGCGGGGAGGAACACTGAAGCTTTCTTT
TRBJ1-2,TRBD1,15,.,TRBV28,CASRLLGQGAYGYTF,TGTGCCAGCAGACTCTTAGGACAGGGTGCCTATGGCTACACCTTC
TRBJ2-2,.,12,.,TRBV7-2,CASSLDSGELFF,TGTGCCAGCAGCTTGGACTCCGGGGAGCTGTTTTTT
TRBJ2-7,TRBD2,14,.,TRBV28,CASSLPPSGTGWYF,TGTGCCAGCAGTTTACCCCCTAGCGGGACTGGGTGGTACTTC
TRBJ1-3,TRBD1,15,.,TRBV2,CASIDDRGPGNTIYF,TGTGCCAGCATCGACGACAGGGGCCCTGGAAACACCATATATTTT
TRBJ2-7,.,12,.,TRBV10-1,CATGLSSYEQYF,TGCGCCACCGGACTTTCCTCCTACGAGCAGTACTTC